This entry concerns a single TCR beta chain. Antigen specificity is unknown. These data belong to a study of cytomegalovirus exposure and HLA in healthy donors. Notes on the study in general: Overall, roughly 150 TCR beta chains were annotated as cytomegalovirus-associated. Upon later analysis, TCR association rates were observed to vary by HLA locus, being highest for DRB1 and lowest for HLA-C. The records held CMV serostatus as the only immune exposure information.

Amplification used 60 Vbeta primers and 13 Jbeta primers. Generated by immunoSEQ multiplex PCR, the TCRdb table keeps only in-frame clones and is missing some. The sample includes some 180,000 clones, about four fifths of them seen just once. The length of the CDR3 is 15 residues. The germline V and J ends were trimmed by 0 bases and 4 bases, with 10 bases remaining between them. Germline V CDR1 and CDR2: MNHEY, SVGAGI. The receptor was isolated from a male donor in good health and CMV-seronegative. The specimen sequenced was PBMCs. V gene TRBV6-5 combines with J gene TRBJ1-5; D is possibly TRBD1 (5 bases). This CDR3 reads CASSYSSGINQPQHF. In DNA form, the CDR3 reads TGTGCCAGCAGTTACTCGTCAGGGATTAATCAGCCCCAGCATTTT.